The 21 T cell receptor beta chains given below trace back to one sample, sequenced in a study of T cells expressing NK-cell markers. TCRdb reprocessed the 5' RACE reads and reports one entry per CDR3 protein, with no DNA. The sample shows around 100,000 distinct CDR3 sequences, and approximately 17% sits with its ten largest clones. The specimen was blood T cells: a sorted CD56 or NKG2C T cell subset, CD4+ or CD8+ T cells, or bulk PBMC T cells (not recorded which). The receptors were gathered from a woman between 18 and 69 years old in good health.

CDR3: CASSAGQGPYEQYF. The chain couples TRBV9 to TRBJ2-7. This CDR3 comprises 14 residues. Germline V gives CDR1 SGDLS, CDR2 YYNGEE.

The V call is TRBV12-3 or TRBV12-4, the J call TRBJ2-3. This CDR3 contains 13 residues. The CDR3 loop is CASSLGFADTQYF.

This chain joins TRBV5-1 and TRBJ2-5; TCRdb picks TRBD2, but there is no DNA to check that call. There are 13 residues in the CDR3. Looked up from germline, CDR1 is SGHRS and CDR2 is YFSETQ. This CDR3 is CASSPTRQETQYF.

This rearrangement joins TRBV11-1 to TRBJ2-1; lacking DNA, the TRBD2 call made by TCRdb goes unchecked. The CDR3 runs to 19 residues. Germline CDR1 and CDR2: SGHAT and FQDESV (reference sequence). The CDR3 region is CASRPKGASGRPPPNEQFF.

The rearrangement uses TRBV7-9 and TRBJ2-7; the D call of TRBD2 rests on TCRdb alone, since no DNA is present to check it. Germline V CDR1 and CDR2: SEHNR, FQNEAQ (reference sequence). The CDR3 spans 16 residues. The CDR3 sequence: CASSRGTSVKNYEQYF.

The chain joins TRBV10-3 to TRBJ2-1; the D call of TRBD1 rests on TCRdb alone, since no DNA is present to check it. The CDR3 spans 16 residues. Germline V lookup: CDR1 ENHRY, CDR2 SYGVKD. The CDR3 reads CAISEPETGSYNEQFF.

The chain employs TRBV6-4 and TRBJ2-3; TCRdb outputs TRBD2, but without DNA this stays unchecked. Germline lookup yields CDR1 MRHNA and CDR2 SNTAGT. The CDR3 totals 14 residues. CDR3 amino acids: CASFSGKDTDTQYF.

J is TRBJ2-5 and V is TRBV11-2; without DNA, the TCRdb call of TRBD1 cannot be checked. This CDR3 contains 15 residues. Germline lookup yields CDR1 SGHAT and CDR2 FQNNGV. This chain's CDR3 is CASSLWDRGPETQYF.

The chain joins TRBV6-4 to TRBJ2-1; TCRdb gives TRBD2 as the D gene, but with no DNA this cannot be confirmed. This CDR3 is 14 amino acids long. Germline lookup yields CDR1 MRHNA and CDR2 SNTAGT. CDR3 sequence reads: CASSPTGGGAEQFF.

V gene TRBV29-1 combines with J gene TRBJ2-1; absent DNA, TCRdb's TRBD1 call cannot be checked. Germline values: CDR1 SQVTM, CDR2 ANQGSEA. This CDR3 spans 14 amino acids. CDR3 sequence: CSGRQGVDLNEQFF.

The chain recombines TRBV6-1 with TRBJ1-2. Germline loops: CDR1 MNHNS, CDR2 SASEGT. This CDR3 is built from 13 residues. The CDR3 region is CASSTLSGDGYTF.

The chain uses TRBV4-1 and TRBJ2-3; TCRdb's assignment of TRBD2 cannot be checked, as there is no DNA. Germline V CDR1 and CDR2: MGHRA, YSYEKL. The CDR3 has 16 amino acids. The CDR3 reads CASSRAGGTSTDTQYF.

This chain uses TRBV5-3 with TRBJ1-1; the D call from TCRdb, TRBD1, cannot be confirmed without DNA. TRBV5-3 has ORF status, its function being uncertain. CDR3 length equals 13 residues. The chain's CDR3 is CARSPGLGAEAFF.

This rearrangement joins TRBV5-4 to TRBJ1-1; TCRdb outputs TRBD1, but without DNA this stays unchecked. This CDR3 contains 13 residues. Germline V gene sequence: CDR1 SGHNT, CDR2 YYREEE (reference sequence). The CDR3 region is CASSLVSDGRAFF.

V gene TRBV7-8 combines with J gene TRBJ2-2; TCRdb outputs TRBD2, but without DNA this stays unchecked. This CDR3 is 20 amino acids long. Germline CDR1 SGHVS, CDR2 FQNEAQ. CDR3 residues: CASSLLVAGTRRLGGGELFF.

The V and J genes are TRBV14 and TRBJ1-2. The CDR3 is 13 amino acids. Germline V CDR1 and CDR2: SGHDN, FVKESK. This CDR3 is CASSSGQAVGYTF.

The gene calls are TRBV12-3 or TRBV12-4 and TRBJ1-3. This CDR3 is built from 14 residues. The CDR3 protein is CASTLSGPQDTIYF.

This chain connects TRBV28 to TRBJ1-5. The CDR3 contains 15 residues. Germline CDR1 is MDHEN and CDR2 is SYDVKM. The CDR3 is CASRRAGPSNQPQHF.

The chain has TRBV3-1 and TRBJ2-1; TCRdb returns TRBD2, unconfirmable since there is no DNA. In germline, CDR1 is LGHDT, CDR2 YNNKEL (reference sequence). The CDR3 covers 13 residues. CDR3 in amino acids: CASGTSGRKRGVF.

The CDR3 here is CASSLAFENIQYF. The J gene is TRBJ2-4, the V gene TRBV12-3 or TRBV12-4. There are 13 residues in the CDR3.

This chain connects TRBV20-1 to TRBJ1-6; TCRdb reports TRBD1, a call that lacks DNA to check it against. CDR3 length: 17 amino acids. The germline gives CDR1 DFQATT, CDR2 SNEGSKA (reference sequence). This CDR3 is CSARTGGWDRGPPEIHF.